The TCR beta chain under discussion was sequenced for a study of blood T cell repertoires in COVID-19. Overall study context: In each case, the material was cDNA or gDNA derived from T cells, B-cell-depleted T cells, or PBMCs.

The CDR3 is 17 amino acids. Germline CDR1 is KGHSH and CDR2 is LQKENI. The junction had 12 bases not matched to a gene; V was cut back by 6 bases and J by 4 bases. Authors' processing steps: Reference gene primers were amplified, and this amplification served to estimate nucleated cell counts. Clones were sequenced by immunoSEQ multiplex PCR, and TCRdb holds only the in-frame ones, with some missing. V and J calls plus clone size are reproduced from that table; the DNA served to infer D and trimming. The table lists roughly 26,000 clones, 60% to 70% of them singletons. The sequenced sample consisted of peripheral blood. This TCR derives from a man aged 55 to 70 with active or convalescent COVID-19. J is TRBJ2-2 and V is TRBV18; 9 bases match TRBD1. The chain's CDR3 is CASSQLGGQGFTGELFF. The CDR3 nucleotides read TGTGCCAGCTCGCAATTGGGAGGACAGGGGTTCACCGGGGAGCTGTTTTTT.